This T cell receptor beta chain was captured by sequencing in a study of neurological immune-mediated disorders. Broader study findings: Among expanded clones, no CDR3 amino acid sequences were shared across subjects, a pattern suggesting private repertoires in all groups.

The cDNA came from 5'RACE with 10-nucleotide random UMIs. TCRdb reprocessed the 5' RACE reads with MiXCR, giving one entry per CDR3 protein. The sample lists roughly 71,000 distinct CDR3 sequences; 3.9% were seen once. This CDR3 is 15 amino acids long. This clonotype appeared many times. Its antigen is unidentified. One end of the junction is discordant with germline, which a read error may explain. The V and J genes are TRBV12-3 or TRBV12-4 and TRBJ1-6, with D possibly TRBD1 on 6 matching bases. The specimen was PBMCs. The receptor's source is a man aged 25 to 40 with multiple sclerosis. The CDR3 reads CASSPAVGARSPLNF. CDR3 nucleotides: TGTGCCAGCAGTCCTGCGGTGGGGGCGCGGTCACCCCTCAACTTT.